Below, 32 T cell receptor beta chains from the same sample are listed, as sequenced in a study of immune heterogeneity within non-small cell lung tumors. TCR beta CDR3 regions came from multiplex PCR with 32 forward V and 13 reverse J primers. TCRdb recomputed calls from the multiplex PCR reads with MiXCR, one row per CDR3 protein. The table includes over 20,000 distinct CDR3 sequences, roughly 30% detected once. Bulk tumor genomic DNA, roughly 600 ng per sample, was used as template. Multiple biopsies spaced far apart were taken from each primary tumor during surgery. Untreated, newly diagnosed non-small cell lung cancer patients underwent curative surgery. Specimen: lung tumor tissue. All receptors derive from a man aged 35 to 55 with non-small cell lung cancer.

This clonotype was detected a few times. Written as DNA, the CDR3 is TGTGCCAGCAGCTTAGCTAGGGGCCCCAATCAGCCCCAGCATTTT. Translated, it gives CASSLARGPNQPQHF. This chain uses TRBV7-2 with TRBJ1-5; maybe TRBD1 (5 bases). V was clipped by 0 bases and J by 3 bases, with 9 bases between them. The germline V gene encodes CDR1 SGHTA and CDR2 FQGNSA. CDR3 length: 15 amino acids.

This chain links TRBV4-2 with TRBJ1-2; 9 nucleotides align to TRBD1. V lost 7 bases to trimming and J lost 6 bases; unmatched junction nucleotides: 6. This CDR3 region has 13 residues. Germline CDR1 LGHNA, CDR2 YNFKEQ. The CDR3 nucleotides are TGTGCCAGCAACGGGACAGGGAGGGATGGCTACACCTTC. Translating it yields CASNGTGRDGYTF.

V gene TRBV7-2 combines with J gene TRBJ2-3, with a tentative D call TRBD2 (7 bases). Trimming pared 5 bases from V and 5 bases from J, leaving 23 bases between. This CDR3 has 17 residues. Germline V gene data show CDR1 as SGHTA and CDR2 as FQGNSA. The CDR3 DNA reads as TGTGCCAGCAGCCTGGTCCCCGGACGGGGGGCAGGAGATACGCAGTATTTT. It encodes CASSLVPGRGAGDTQYF.

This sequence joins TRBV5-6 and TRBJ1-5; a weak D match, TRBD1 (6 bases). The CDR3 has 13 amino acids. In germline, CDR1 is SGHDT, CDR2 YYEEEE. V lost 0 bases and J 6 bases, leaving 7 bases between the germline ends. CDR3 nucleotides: TGTGCCAGCAGCTTGGGAGGGGGTCAGCCCCAGCATTTT. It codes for CASSLGGGQPQHF.

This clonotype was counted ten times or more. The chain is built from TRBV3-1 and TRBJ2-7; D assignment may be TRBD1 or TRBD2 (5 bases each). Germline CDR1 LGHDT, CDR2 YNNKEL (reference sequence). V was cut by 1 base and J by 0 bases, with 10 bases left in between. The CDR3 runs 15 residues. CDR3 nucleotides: TGTGCCAGCAGCCAAGCGTGGGGGATCTCCTACGAGCAGTACTTC. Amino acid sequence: CASSQAWGISYEQYF.

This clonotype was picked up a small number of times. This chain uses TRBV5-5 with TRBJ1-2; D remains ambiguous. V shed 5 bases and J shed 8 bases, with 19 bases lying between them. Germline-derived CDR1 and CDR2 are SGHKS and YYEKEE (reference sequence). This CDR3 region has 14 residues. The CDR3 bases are TGTGCCAGCAGACGAACGGAGGGTACGGAAGGCTACACCTTC. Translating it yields CASRRTEGTEGYTF. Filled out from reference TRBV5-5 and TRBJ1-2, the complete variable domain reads DAGVTQSPTHLIKTRGQQVTLRCSPISGHKSVSWYQQVLGQGPQFIFQYYEKEERGRGNFPDRFSARQFPNYSSELNVNALLLGDSALYLCASRRTEGTEGYTFGSGTRLTVV.

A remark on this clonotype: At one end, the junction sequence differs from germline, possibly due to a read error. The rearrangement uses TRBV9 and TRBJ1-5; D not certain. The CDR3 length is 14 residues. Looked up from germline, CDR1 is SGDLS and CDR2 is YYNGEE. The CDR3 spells CASSVDQGPQPQLF. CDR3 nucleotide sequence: TGTGCCAGCAGCGTAGATCAAGGCCCTCAGCCCCAGCTTTTT.

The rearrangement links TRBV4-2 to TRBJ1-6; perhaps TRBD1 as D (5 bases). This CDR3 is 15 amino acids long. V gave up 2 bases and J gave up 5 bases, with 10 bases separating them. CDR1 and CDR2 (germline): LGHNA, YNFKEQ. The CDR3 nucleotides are TGTGCCAGCAGCCAAACCGGGACGGATAATTCACCCCTCCACTTT. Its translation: CASSQTGTDNSPLHF.

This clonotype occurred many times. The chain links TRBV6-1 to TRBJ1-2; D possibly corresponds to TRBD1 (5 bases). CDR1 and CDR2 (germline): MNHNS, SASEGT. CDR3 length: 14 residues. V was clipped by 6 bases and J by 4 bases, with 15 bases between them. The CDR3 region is CASRAPGTGYGYTF. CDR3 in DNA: TGTGCCAGCAGAGCACCCGGGACCGGCTATGGCTACACCTTC.

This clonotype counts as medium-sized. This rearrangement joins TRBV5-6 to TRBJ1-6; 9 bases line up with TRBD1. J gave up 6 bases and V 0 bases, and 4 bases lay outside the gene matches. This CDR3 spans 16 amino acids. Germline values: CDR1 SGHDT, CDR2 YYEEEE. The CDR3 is CASSLGQGGINSPLHF. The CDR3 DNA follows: TGTGCCAGCAGCTTGGGACAGGGGGGTATTAATTCACCCCTCCACTTT.

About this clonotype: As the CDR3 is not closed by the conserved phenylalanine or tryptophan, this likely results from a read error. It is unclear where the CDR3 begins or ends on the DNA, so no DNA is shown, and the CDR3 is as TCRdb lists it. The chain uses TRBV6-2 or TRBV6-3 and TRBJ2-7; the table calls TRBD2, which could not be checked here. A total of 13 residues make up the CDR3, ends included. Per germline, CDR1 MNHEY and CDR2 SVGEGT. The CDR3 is CSSPSGTFNEHYL.

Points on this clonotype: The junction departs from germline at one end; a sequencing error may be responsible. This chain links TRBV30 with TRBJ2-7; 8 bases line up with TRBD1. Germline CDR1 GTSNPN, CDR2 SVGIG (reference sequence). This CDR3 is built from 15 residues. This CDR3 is CAWSDGQGVSDEQYF. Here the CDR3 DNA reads TGTGCCTGGAGTGATGGACAGGGAGTCTCCGACGAGCAGTACTTC.

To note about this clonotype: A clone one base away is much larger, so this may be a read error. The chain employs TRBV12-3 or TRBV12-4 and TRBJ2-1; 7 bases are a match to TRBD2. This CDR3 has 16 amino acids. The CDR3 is CASSLLAMSSDNEQFF. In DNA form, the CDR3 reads TGTGCCAGCAGTCTACTAGCGATGAGCTCCGACAATGAGCAGTTCTTC.

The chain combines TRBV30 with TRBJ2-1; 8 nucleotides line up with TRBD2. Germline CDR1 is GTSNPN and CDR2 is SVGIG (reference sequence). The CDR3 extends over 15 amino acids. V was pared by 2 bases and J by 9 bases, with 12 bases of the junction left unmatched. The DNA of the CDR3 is TGTGCCTGGAGTTTACTTGCGGGAGGTTTGGGTGAGCAGTTCTTC. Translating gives CAWSLLAGGLGEQFF.

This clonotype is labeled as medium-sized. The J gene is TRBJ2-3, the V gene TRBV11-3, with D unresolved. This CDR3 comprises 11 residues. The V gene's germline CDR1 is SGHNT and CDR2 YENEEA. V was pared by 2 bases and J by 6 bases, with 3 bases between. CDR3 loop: CASSLQDTQYF. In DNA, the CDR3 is TGTGCCAGCAGCTTACAGGATACGCAGTATTTT. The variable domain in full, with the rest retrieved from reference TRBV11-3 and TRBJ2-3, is EAGVVQSPRYKIIEKKQPVAFWCNPISGHNTLYWYLQNLGQGPELLIRYENEEAVDDSQLPKDRFSAERLKGVDSTLKIQPAELGDSAVYLCASSLQDTQYFGPGTRLTVL.

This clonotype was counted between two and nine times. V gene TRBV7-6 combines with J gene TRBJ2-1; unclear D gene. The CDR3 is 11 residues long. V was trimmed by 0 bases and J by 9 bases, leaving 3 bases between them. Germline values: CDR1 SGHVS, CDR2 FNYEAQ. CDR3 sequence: CASSLASEQFF. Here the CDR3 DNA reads TGTGCCAGCAGCTTAGCGAGTGAGCAGTTCTTC.

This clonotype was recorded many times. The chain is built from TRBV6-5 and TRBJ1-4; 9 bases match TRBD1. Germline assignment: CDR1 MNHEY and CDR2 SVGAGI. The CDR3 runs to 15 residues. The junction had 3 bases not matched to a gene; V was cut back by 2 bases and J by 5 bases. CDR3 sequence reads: CASSYDRGYNEKLFF. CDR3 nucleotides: TGTGCCAGCAGTTACGACAGGGGGTACAATGAAAAACTGTTTTTT.

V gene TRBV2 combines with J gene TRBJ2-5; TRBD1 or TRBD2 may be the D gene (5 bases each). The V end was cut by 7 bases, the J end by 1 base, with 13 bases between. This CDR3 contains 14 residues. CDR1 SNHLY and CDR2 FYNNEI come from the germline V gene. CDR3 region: CASNLDSGQETQYF. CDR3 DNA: TGTGCCAGCAACCTTGACAGCGGCCAAGAGACCCAGTACTTC.

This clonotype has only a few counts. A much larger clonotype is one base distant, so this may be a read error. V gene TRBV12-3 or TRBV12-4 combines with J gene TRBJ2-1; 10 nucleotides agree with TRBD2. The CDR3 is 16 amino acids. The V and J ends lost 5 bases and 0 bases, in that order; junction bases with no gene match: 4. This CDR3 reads CASSNSGRYSYNEQFF. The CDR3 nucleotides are TGTGCCAGCAGTAATAGCGGGAGGTACTCCTACAATGAGCAGTTCTTC.

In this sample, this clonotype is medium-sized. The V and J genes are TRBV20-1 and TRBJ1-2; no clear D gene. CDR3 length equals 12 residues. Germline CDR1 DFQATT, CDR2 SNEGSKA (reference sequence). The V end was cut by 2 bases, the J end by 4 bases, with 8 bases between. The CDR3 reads CSARNRGYGYTF. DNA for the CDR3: TGCAGTGCTAGAAACCGGGGCTATGGCTACACCTTC.

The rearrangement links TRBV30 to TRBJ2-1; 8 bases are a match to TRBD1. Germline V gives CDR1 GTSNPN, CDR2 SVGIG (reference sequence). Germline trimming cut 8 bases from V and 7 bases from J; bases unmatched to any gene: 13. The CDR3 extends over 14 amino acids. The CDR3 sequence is CAGTGDRGRNEQFF. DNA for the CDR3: TGTGCCGGTACCGGAGACAGGGGTAGGAATGAGCAGTTCTTC.

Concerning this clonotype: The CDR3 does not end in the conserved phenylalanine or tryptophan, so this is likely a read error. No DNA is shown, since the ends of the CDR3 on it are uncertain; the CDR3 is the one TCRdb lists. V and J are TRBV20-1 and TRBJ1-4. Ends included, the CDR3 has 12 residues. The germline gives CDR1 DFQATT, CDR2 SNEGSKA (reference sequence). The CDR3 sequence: CSAMGSNEKPFS.

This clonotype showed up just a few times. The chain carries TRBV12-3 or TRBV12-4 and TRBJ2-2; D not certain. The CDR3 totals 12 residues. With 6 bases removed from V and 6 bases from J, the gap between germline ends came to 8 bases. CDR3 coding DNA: TGTGCCAGCAGACGGAGCGCCGGGGAGCTGTTTTTT. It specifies CASRRSAGELFF.

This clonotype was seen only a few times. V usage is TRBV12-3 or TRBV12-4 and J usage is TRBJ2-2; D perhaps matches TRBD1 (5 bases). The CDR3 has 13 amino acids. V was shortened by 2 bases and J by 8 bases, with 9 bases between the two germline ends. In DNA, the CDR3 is TGTGCCAGCAGTTTAAGGGGTTGGGGGGAGCTGTTTTTT. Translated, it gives CASSLRGWGELFF.

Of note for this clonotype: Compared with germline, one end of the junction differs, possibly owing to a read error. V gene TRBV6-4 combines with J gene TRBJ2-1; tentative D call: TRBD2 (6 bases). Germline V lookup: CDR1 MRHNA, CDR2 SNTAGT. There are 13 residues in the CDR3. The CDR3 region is CASSDTSYKEQFF. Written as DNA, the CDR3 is TGTGCCAGCAGTGATACTAGCTACAAAGAGCAGTTCTTC.

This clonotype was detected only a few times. The CDR3 DNA sequence: TGCAGTGCTTTCCAGGGGGGCACAGATACGCAGTATTTT. Encoded protein: CSAFQGGTDTQYF. V is TRBV20-1 and J is TRBJ2-3, with TRBD1 matching over 7 bases. Looked up from germline, CDR1 is DFQATT and CDR2 is SNEGSKA (reference sequence). V lost 5 bases, J lost 1 base, and 3 bases stayed unmatched. The CDR3 covers 13 residues.

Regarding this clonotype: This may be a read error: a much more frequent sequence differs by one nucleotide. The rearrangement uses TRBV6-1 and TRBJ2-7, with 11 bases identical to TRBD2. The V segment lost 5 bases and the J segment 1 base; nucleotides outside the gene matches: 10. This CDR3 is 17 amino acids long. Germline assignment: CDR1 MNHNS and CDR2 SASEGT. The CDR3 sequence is CASSPTSGTVGSYEQYF. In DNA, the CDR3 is TGTGCCAGCAGTCCGACTAGCGGGACTGTAGGGTCCTACGAGCAGTACTTC.

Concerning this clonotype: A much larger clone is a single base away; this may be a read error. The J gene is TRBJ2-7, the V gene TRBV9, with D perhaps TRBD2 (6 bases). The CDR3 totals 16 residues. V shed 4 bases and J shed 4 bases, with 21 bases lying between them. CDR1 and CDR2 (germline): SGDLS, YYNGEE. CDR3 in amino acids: CASSKKGSSGDYEQYF. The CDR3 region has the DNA TGTGCCAGCAGCAAGAAGGGGAGTAGCGGAGATTACGAGCAGTACTTC.

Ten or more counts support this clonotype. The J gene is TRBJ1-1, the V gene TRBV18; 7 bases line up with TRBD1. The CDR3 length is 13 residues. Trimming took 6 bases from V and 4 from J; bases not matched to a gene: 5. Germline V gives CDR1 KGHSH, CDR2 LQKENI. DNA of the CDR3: TGTGCCAGCTCTGCAGGGGGAGGCACTGAAGCTTTCTTT. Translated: CASSAGGGTEAFF.

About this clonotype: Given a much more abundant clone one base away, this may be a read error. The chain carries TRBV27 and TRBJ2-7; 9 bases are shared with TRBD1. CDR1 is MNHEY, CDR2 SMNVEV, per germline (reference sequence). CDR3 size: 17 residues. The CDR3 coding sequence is TGTGCCAGCAGTTTCGCCTGGGACAGGGTAAATTCCTACGGGCAGTACTTC. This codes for CASSFAWDRVNSYGQYF.

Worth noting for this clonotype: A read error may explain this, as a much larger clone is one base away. This CDR3 is CASSQIVRSDEQFF. As DNA, the CDR3 is TGTGCCAGCAGTCAAATCGTCAGGAGCGATGAGCAGTTCTTC. This sequence joins TRBV2 and TRBJ2-1, with D uncertain. The CDR3 is 14 residues long. Between the trimmed V and J ends, which lost 5 bases and 8 bases, there was a span of 16 bases. Germline CDR1 reads SNHLY; CDR2 reads FYNNEI.

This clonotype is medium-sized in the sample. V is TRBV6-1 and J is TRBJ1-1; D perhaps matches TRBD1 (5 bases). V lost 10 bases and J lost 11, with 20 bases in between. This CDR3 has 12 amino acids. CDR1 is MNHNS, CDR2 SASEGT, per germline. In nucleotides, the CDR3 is TGTGCCACACGGTCAGGGAGTTTTAGGGCTTTCTTT. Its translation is CATRSGSFRAFF.